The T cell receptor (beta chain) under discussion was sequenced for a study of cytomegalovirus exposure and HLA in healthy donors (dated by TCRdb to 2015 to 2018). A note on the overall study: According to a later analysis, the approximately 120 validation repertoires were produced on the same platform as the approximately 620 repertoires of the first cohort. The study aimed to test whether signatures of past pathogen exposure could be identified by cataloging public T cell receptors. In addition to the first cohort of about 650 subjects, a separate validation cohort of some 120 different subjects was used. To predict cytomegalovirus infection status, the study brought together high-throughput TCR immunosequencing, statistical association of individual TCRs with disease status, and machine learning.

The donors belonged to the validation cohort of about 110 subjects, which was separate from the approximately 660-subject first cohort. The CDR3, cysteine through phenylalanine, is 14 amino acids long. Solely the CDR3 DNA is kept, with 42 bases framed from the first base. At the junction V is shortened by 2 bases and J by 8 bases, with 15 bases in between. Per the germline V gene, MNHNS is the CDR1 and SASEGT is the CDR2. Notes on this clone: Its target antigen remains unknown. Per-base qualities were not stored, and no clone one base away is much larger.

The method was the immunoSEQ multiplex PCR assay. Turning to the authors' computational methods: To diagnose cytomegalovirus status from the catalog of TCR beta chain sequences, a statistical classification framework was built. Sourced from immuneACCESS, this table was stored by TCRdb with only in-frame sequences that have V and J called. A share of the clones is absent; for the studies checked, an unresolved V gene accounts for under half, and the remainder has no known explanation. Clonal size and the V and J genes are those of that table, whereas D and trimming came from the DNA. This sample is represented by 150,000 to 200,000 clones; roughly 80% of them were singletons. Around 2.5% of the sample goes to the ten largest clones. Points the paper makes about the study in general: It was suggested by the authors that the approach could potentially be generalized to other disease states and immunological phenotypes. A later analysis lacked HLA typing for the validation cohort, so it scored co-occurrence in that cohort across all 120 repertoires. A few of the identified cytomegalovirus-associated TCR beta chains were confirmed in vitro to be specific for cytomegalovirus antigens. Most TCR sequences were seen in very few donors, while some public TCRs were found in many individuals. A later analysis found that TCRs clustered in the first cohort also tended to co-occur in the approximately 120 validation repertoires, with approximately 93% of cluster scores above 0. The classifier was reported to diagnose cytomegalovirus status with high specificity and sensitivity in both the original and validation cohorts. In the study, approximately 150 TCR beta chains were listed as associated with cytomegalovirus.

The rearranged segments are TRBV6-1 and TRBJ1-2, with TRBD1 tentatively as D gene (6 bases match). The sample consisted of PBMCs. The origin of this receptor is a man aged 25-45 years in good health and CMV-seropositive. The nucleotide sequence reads TGTGCCAGCAGTGAACCCTGGGAAGGGGGAGGCTACACCTTC. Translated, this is CASSEPWEGGGYTF.